These 32 T cell receptor beta chains came from one sample sequenced in a study of HIV-infected patients and healthy controls. No cell fractionation was done, so the repertoire covers all unsorted peripheral blood T cells. Reverse transcription used about 500 ng RNA and constant-region primers for alpha and beta. Each of the alpha and beta chains got its own library through chain-specific third strand synthesis with indices. In TCRdb, the 5' RACE reads were re-called with MiXCR into one record per CDR3 protein. The sample lists 15,000 to 20,000 distinct CDR3 sequences; 8.9% were seen once. Sequences were obtained from blood. The receptors originated from an adult in good health.

The sample holds many counts of this clonotype. V gene TRBV14 combines with J gene TRBJ1-2, with D uncertain. This CDR3 is built from 15 residues. The V end lost 0 bases, the J end lost 7 bases, and 15 bases lay between the germline ends. The germline V gene has CDR1 SGHDN and CDR2 FVKESK. The CDR3 region has the DNA TGTGCCAGCAGCCAAGATCGAGTCAGGATGAGTGGCTACACCTTC. It specifies CASSQDRVRMSGYTF.

By share of the sample, this clonotype is medium-sized (0.01 to 0.1%). The chain recombines TRBV20-1 with TRBJ1-1, with TRBD1 identical over 10 bases. V was pared by 1 base and J by 7 bases, with 9 bases of the junction left unmatched. The V gene's germline CDR1 is DFQATT and CDR2 SNEGSKA (reference sequence). The CDR3 covers 15 residues. This CDR3 is CSARGGDRGLLEAFF. CDR3 DNA: TGCAGTGCTAGAGGGGGGGACAGGGGCCTACTTGAAGCTTTCTTT.

The genes are TRBV12-3 or TRBV12-4 and TRBJ2-5; D is possibly TRBD1 or TRBD2 (7 bases each). The CDR3 extends over 14 amino acids. Deletions cut 3 bases from V and 1 base from J, with 9 bases between. The CDR3 nucleotides read TGTGCCAGCAGTTTCAGGGGGGGCCAAGAGACCCAGTACTTC. Residues: CASSFRGGQETQYF.

In this sample, this clonotype is large (0.1 to 1%). The J gene is TRBJ1-4, the V gene TRBV4-2; 7 bases line up with TRBD1. The CDR3 length is 18 residues. Germline V gives CDR1 LGHNA, CDR2 YNFKEQ. V lost 0 bases to trimming and J lost 2 bases; unmatched junction nucleotides: 9. The CDR3 DNA sequence: TGTGCCAGCAGCCAAGATTTAGAGGGGGCTGTGACTAATGAAAAACTGTTTTTT. Translation gives CASSQDLEGAVTNEKLFF.

By share of the sample, this clonotype is medium-sized. The chain is built from TRBV10-3 and TRBJ2-3; TRBD1 matches 9 bases. CDR1 ENHRY and CDR2 SYGVKD come from the germline V gene. The CDR3 is 13 amino acids. Unmatched junction bases numbered 4, after V lost 6 bases and J lost 6 bases. This CDR3 reads CAIRRQGEDTQYF. The CDR3 DNA sequence: TGTGCCATCAGAAGACAGGGGGAGGATACGCAGTATTTT.

The chain carries TRBV28 and TRBJ2-7; TRBD2 matches 9 bases. J lost 12 bases, V lost 2 bases, and 17 bases had no gene match. In germline, CDR1 is MDHEN, CDR2 SYDVKM. This CDR3 is built from 16 residues. The CDR3 reads CASSLRASGAPGFPYF. The CDR3 nucleotides read TGTGCCAGCAGTTTAAGGGCTAGCGGGGCCCCTGGATTTCCGTACTTC. The variable domain in full, completed from reference TRBV28 and TRBJ2-7, reads DVKVTQSSRYLVKRTGEKVFLECVQDMDHENMFWYRQDPGLGLRLIYFSYDVKMKEKGDIPEGYSVSREKKERFSLILESASTNQTSMYLCASSLRASGAPGFPYFGPGTRLTVT.

This clonotype was recorded many times. CDR3 region: CAWSPGTGMLDTQYF. The CDR3, as DNA: TGTGCCTGGAGCCCCGGGACAGGGATGTTAGATACGCAGTATTTT. The rearrangement uses TRBV30 and TRBJ2-3; 9 positions match TRBD1. CDR1 is GTSNPN, CDR2 SVGIG, per germline (reference sequence). Unmatched junction bases numbered 9, after V lost 3 bases and J lost 5 bases. This CDR3 is built from 15 residues.

This sequence joins TRBV6-2 or TRBV6-3 and TRBJ2-2; the D is unclear. V dropped 2 bases and J dropped 6 bases, with 10 bases sitting between them. Germline V gene data show CDR1 as MNHEY and CDR2 as SVGEGT. This CDR3 spans 14 amino acids. The CDR3 sequence: CASSYRRQPGELFF. The CDR3 DNA reads TGTGCCAGCAGTTACCGACGACAACCCGGGGAGCTGTTTTTT.

This clonotype was counted many times. The genes are TRBV6-2 or TRBV6-3 and TRBJ1-5, with TRBD1 identical over 8 bases. Germline loops: CDR1 MNHEY, CDR2 SVGEGT. The CDR3 covers 14 residues. V lost 6 bases and J lost 6; bases outside the gene matches: 7. The CDR3 is CASSPDRDAQPQHF. As DNA, the CDR3 is TGTGCCAGCAGCCCGGACAGGGACGCTCAGCCCCAGCATTTT.

This clonotype was counted only a few times. The chain recombines TRBV4-1 with TRBJ2-5; TRBD2 aligns across 8 bases. Trimming at V came to 1 base and at J to 4 bases, leaving 17 bases not matched to a gene. This CDR3 region has 19 residues. Germline CDR1 MGHRA, CDR2 YSYEKL. This CDR3 is CASSQGSGRAREGSETQYF. The DNA of the CDR3 is TGCGCCAGCAGCCAAGGGTCCGGGAGGGCTAGAGAAGGTTCAGAGACCCAGTACTTC.

This clonotype was detected ten times or more. The chain has TRBV5-5 and TRBJ2-7; D assignment may be TRBD1 or TRBD2 (5 bases each). Germline assignment: CDR1 SGHKS and CDR2 YYEKEE (reference sequence). This CDR3 spans 15 amino acids. The V end lost 1 base, the J end lost 7 bases, and 18 bases lay between the germline ends. The DNA for the CDR3 is TGTGCCAGCAGCTTGTACCGGGACCCGAATCGGGAGCAGTACTTC. This encodes CASSLYRDPNREQYF.

The chain uses TRBV28 and TRBJ2-7; 10 bases are shared with TRBD1. This CDR3 is built from 14 residues. The germline V gene has CDR1 MDHEN and CDR2 SYDVKM. V lost 5 bases to trimming and J lost 4 bases; unmatched junction nucleotides: 5. CDR3 amino acids: CASSAGTGEYEQYF. The CDR3 bases are TGTGCCAGCAGTGCGGGGACAGGGGAATACGAGCAGTACTTC. Filled out from reference TRBV28 and TRBJ2-7, the complete variable domain reads DVKVTQSSRYLVKRTGEKVFLECVQDMDHENMFWYRQDPGLGLRLIYFSYDVKMKEKGDIPEGYSVSREKKERFSLILESASTNQTSMYLCASSAGTGEYEQYFGPGTRLTVT.

The rearrangement uses TRBV29-1 and TRBJ2-3; D uncertain. The CDR3 has 13 residues. Germline CDR1 is SQVTM and CDR2 is ANQGSEA. V dropped 4 bases and J dropped 2 bases, with 10 bases sitting between them. The CDR3: CSVVHQTTDTQYF. CDR3 DNA: TGCAGCGTTGTTCACCAAACCACAGATACGCAGTATTTT.

By share, this clonotype ranks as medium-sized (0.01 to 0.1%). The chain has TRBV5-1 and TRBJ2-1; D possibly corresponds to TRBD2 (6 bases). CDR1 and CDR2 from the germline V gene are SGHRS and YFSETQ. The CDR3 is 14 amino acids. Trimming took 3 bases from V and 10 from J, leaving 17 bases between them. CDR3: CASSSGTLNSEQFF. The CDR3 region has the DNA TGCGCCAGCAGCTCCGGGACTCTCAATTCCGAGCAGTTCTTC.

This clonotype is labeled as medium-sized. The chain couples TRBV29-1 to TRBJ2-3, with TRBD2 matching over 8 bases. Looked up from germline, CDR1 is SQVTM and CDR2 is ANQGSEA. This CDR3 has 15 residues. The CDR3: CTVAGSGKRTDTQYF. In nucleotides, the CDR3 is TGCACCGTGGCAGGTAGCGGGAAGCGCACAGATACGCAGTATTTT.

Concerning this clonotype: A much bigger clone sits one base away, suggesting this may be a read error. The CDR3: CASSYSWRGDEQYF. In nucleotides, the CDR3 is TGTGCCAGCAGTTACTCATGGCGTGGGGACGAGCAGTACTTC. V and J are TRBV6-5 and TRBJ2-7, with unresolved D. In germline, CDR1 is MNHEY, CDR2 SVGAGI. CDR3 length: 14 amino acids. V was trimmed by 0 bases and J by 5 bases, leaving 11 bases between them.

In its sample, this clonotype was seen many times. This chain uses TRBV5-1 with TRBJ1-1; no clear D. Germline V lookup: CDR1 SGHRS, CDR2 YFSETQ. The CDR3 contains 13 residues. The V and J ends lost 2 bases and 3 bases respectively, with 8 bases between them. The CDR3 DNA reads as TGCGCCAGCAGCTTAGACGGATACACTGAAGCTTTCTTT. This sequence encodes CASSLDGYTEAFF.

This clonotype ranks as medium-sized. J is TRBJ2-5 and V is TRBV20-1, with unresolved D. Between the trimmed V and J ends, which lost 5 bases and 1 base, there was a span of 14 bases. This CDR3 contains 14 residues. Germline assignment: CDR1 DFQATT and CDR2 SNEGSKA (reference sequence). CDR3 bases: TGCAGTGCTCCTGACTCCTCGAGCCAAGAGACCCAGTACTTC. Its protein product is CSAPDSSSQETQYF.

This clonotype appeared many times. The rearrangement links TRBV3-1 to TRBJ2-2; D is uncertain. The germline V gene has CDR1 LGHDT and CDR2 YNNKEL (reference sequence). The CDR3 is made up of 14 amino acids. Between the trimmed V and J ends, which lost 4 bases and 5 bases, there was a span of 11 bases. In nucleotides, the CDR3 is TGTGCCAGCAGCCCACTCGAGGTTACCGGGGAGCTGTTTTTT. Protein: CASSPLEVTGELFF.

This clonotype qualifies as medium-sized. The J gene is TRBJ1-5, the V gene TRBV12-3 or TRBV12-4; 9 nucleotides agree with TRBD1. Trimming cost V 5 bases and J 6 bases; bases outside gene matches: 8. This CDR3 is built from 15 residues. The CDR3 reads CASSPGQGTLQPQHF. In nucleotides, the CDR3 is TGTGCCAGCAGTCCCGGACAGGGGACGCTTCAGCCCCAGCATTTT.

This clonotype was seen a few times. The DNA for the CDR3 is TGTGCCAGTAGTAGTTTCGGGACAGTTAATGGCTACACCTTC. This translates into CASSSFGTVNGYTF. The rearrangement uses TRBV19 and TRBJ1-2, with 7 nucleotides matching TRBD1. From germline, CDR1 is LNHDA and CDR2 SQIVND (reference sequence). After removal of 4 bases from V and 6 bases from J, the junction contained 8 bases not matched to a gene. The CDR3 is made up of 14 amino acids. The complete variable domain, with remaining parts taken from reference TRBV19 and TRBJ1-2, reads DGGITQSPKYLFRKEGQNVTLSCEQNLNHDAMYWYRQDPGQGLRLIYYSQIVNDFQKGDIAEGYSVSREKKESFPLTVTSAQKNPTAFYLCASSSFGTVNGYTFGSGTRLTVV.

Many counts were recorded for this clonotype. The genes are TRBV4-3 and TRBJ2-1; 8 bases fit TRBD2. Germline loops: CDR1 LGHNA, CDR2 YSLEER. This CDR3 spans 15 amino acids. With 1 base clipped from V and 6 bases from J, the junction kept 5 bases outside the gene matches. In nucleotides, the CDR3 is TGCGCCAGCAGCCAAGGAACTAGCGGAGGCAATGAGCAGTTCTTC. Translation gives CASSQGTSGGNEQFF.

This clonotype was counted many times. CDR3 DNA: TGTGCCAGCAGCCGCCCTCTAGCGGGGGAACGTGCGCAGTTCTTC. This sequence encodes CASSRPLAGERAQFF. The V gene is TRBV7-8, the J gene TRBJ2-1; 10 bases match TRBD2. The J segment lost 12 bases and the V segment lost 5 bases, leaving 13 bases of the junction unmatched. This CDR3 has 15 amino acids. In germline, CDR1 is SGHVS, CDR2 FQNEAQ.

The gene calls are TRBV28 and TRBJ2-3; 8 bases align to TRBD1. V shed 6 bases, J shed 2 bases, and the junction held 16 bases outside the gene matches. The CDR3 loop spans 18 amino acids. The V gene's germline CDR1 is MDHEN and CDR2 SYDVKM. The CDR3 here is CASSAIGQGVSPTDTQYF. The CDR3 DNA is TGTGCCAGCAGCGCCATCGGACAGGGAGTTTCTCCCACAGATACGCAGTATTTT.

The rearrangement uses TRBV13 and TRBJ2-1, with 8 nucleotides matching TRBD2. Germline-derived CDR1 and CDR2 are PRHDT and FYEKMQ (reference sequence). Trimming cost V 1 base and J 4 bases; bases outside gene matches: 3. The CDR3 consists of 15 residues. CDR3 in DNA: TGTGCCAGCAGCTTAGCGGGGGGGAAGTACAATGAGCAGTTCTTC. It codes for CASSLAGGKYNEQFF. Complete variable domain (other parts from reference TRBV13 and TRBJ2-1): AAGVIQSPRHLIKEKRETATLKCYPIPRHDTVYWYQQGPGQDPQFLISFYEKMQSDKGSIPDRFSAQQFSDYHSELNMSSLELGDSALYFCASSLAGGKYNEQFFGPGTRLTVL.

This clonotype occurred many times. The chain uses TRBV6-5 and TRBJ1-1, with D possibly matching TRBD1 (5 bases). The CDR3 spans 13 residues. The germline V and J ends were trimmed by 5 bases and 4 bases, with 11 bases remaining between them. CDR1 is MNHEY and CDR2 is SVGAGI in the germline V gene. The CDR3 DNA reads TGTGCCAGCAGTGGACACGAGGGCACTGAAGCTTTCTTT. Its protein product is CASSGHEGTEAFF.

This clonotype was counted ten times or more. This rearrangement joins TRBV4-3 to TRBJ2-1, with 8 bases matching TRBD2. The CDR3 is made up of 16 amino acids. Per the germline V gene, CDR1 is LGHNA and CDR2 is YSLEER. V lost 4 bases and J lost 7; bases outside the gene matches: 12. The CDR3 reads CASSPSGISGVNEQFF. CDR3 sequence (DNA): TGCGCCAGCAGCCCTTCTGGCATTAGCGGGGTGAATGAGCAGTTCTTC.

This clonotype was recorded many times. The chain is built from TRBV5-1 and TRBJ2-3; a possible D gene is TRBD1 (6 bases). The CDR3 is 17 amino acids. Germline-derived CDR1 and CDR2 are SGHRS and YFSETQ. V dropped 0 bases and J dropped 5 bases, with 19 bases sitting between them. The CDR3 here is CASSLVRGRIQGDTQYF. As DNA, the CDR3 is TGCGCCAGCAGCTTGGTCAGGGGAAGGATTCAGGGAGATACGCAGTATTTT.

Many counts were recorded for this clonotype. CDR3 sequence reads: CASSPTGAGRYF. CDR3 sequence (DNA): TGTGCCAGCAGCCCGACAGGGGCGGGCAGGTACTTC. The chain uses TRBV7-2 and TRBJ2-7, with 8 bases lining up with TRBD1. The germline V gene has CDR1 SGHTA and CDR2 FQGNSA. This CDR3 spans 12 amino acids. Unmatched junction bases numbered 9, after V lost 5 bases and J lost 12 bases.

This clonotype was picked up a small number of times. In DNA, the CDR3 is TGTGCCAGCAGTGAAACAGGGACAGTGGGCGAGCAGTACTTC. Translated, it gives CASSETGTVGEQYF. The V and J genes are TRBV6-1 and TRBJ2-7; TRBD1 matches 7 bases. With 2 bases clipped from V and 6 bases from J, the junction kept 7 bases outside the gene matches. There are 14 residues in the CDR3. The germline gives CDR1 MNHNS, CDR2 SASEGT.

The genes are TRBV5-5 and TRBJ2-3; no clear D gene. CDR1 is SGHKS and CDR2 is YYEKEE in the germline V gene (reference sequence). The CDR3 runs to 13 residues. V was pared by 0 bases and J by 4 bases, with 6 bases between. CDR3 DNA: TGTGCCAGCAGCTTGGAACGGGCAGATACGCAGTATTTT. It codes for CASSLERADTQYF.

This clonotype was recorded at least ten times. The chain has TRBV6-4 and TRBJ2-3; 7 bases align to TRBD2. V lost 0 bases to trimming and J lost 0 bases; unmatched junction nucleotides: 0. The CDR3 covers 15 residues. CDR1 is MRHNA and CDR2 is SNTAGT in the germline V gene. For the CDR3, the DNA is TGTGCCAGCAGTGACTCAGCGGGGAGCACAGATACGCAGTATTTT. It translates to CASSDSAGSTDTQYF.